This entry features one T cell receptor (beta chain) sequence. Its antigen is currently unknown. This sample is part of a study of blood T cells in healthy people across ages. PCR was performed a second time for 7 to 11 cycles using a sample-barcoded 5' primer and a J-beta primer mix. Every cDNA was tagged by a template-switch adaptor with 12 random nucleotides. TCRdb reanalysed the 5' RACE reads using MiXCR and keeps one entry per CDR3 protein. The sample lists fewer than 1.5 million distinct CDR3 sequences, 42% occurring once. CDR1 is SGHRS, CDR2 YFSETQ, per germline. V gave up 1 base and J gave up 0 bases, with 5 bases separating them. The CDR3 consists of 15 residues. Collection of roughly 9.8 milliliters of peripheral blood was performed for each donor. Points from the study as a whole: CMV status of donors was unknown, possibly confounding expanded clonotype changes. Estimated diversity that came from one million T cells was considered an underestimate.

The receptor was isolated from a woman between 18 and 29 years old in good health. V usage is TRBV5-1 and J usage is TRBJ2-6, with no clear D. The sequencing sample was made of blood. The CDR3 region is CASSLQSSGANVLTF. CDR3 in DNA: TGCGCCAGCAGCTTGCAATCCTCTGGGGCCAACGTCCTGACTTTC.